What follows are 3 T cell receptor beta chains derived from one specimen sequenced in a study of post-analysis software for immune sequencing data. The antigens for these receptors are not known. Included in the TCR beta cDNA libraries were unique molecular identifiers. One entry per CDR3 protein, called by TCRdb with MiXCR from the PCR reads. The profile shows 180,000 or so distinct CDR3 sequences, 25% to 30% of them singletons. General study results and limits: Controls showed lower frequencies than patients for roughly 5 TRBV segments, and TRBV5-6, TRBV5-1 and TRBV20-1 were among these.

Sequenced input: blood. These receptors all stem from a girl aged 2 to 17 with multiple sclerosis.

Concerning this clonotype itself: A read error may produce the germline difference seen at one junction end. J is TRBJ1-1 and V is TRBV28, with D maybe TRBD1 (6 bases). Germline CDR1 is MDHEN and CDR2 is SYDVKM. The CDR3 totals 14 residues. The CDR3 DNA follows: TGTGCCAGCAGTTTTGGTACAGGGAACGCTGAAGCTTTCTTT. Amino acid sequence: CASSFGTGNAEAFF. The full variable domain, rest sourced from reference TRBV28 and TRBJ1-1, is DVKVTQSSRYLVKRTGEKVFLECVQDMDHENMFWYRQDPGLGLRLIYFSYDVKMKEKGDIPEGYSVSREKKERFSLILESASTNQTSMYLCASSFGTGNAEAFFGQGTRLTVV.

This clonotype came up many times. In nucleotides, the CDR3 is TGCAGTGCCCCAACCGGGACAGGGCTACTGGGGACCCAGTACTTC. Its protein is CSAPTGTGLLGTQYF. V and J are TRBV20-1 and TRBJ2-5; 9 nucleotides match TRBD1. V shed 6 bases, J shed 7 bases, and the junction held 15 bases outside the gene matches. Looked up from germline, CDR1 is DFQATT and CDR2 is SNEGSKA (reference sequence). This CDR3 is built from 15 residues.

The rearrangement links TRBV3-1 to TRBJ2-5, with D tentatively TRBD1 (6 bases). The CDR3 consists of 14 residues. In germline, CDR1 is LGHDT, CDR2 YNNKEL (reference sequence). Trimming took off 4 bases at V and 3 bases at J, with 12 bases between the two ends. CDR3 sequence reads: CASSRGGREETQYF. CDR3 DNA sequence: TGTGCCAGCAGCCGTGGGGGCCGAGAAGAGACCCAGTACTTC.